The T cell receptor beta chain described here comes from a study of blood T cell repertoires in COVID-19. Background on the study: PBMCs, B-cell-depleted T cells, or T cells were the source of the cDNA or gDNA that made up the material.

Produced via immunoSEQ multiplex PCR; TCRdb's table is partial and in-frame only. This sample has about 170,000 clones, with approximately 90% found just once. Comment on this clone: At one of its ends the junction is not consistent with the germline gene, which may arise from a read error.

The germline V gene encodes CDR1 SGHAT and CDR2 FQNNGV. This CDR3 has 17 amino acids. Sample: PBMCs or T cells enriched from blood (not recorded which). This receptor was obtained from a woman aged 18 to 35 who had recovered from COVID-19. V gene TRBV11-2 combines with J gene TRBJ2-1; either TRBD1 or TRBD2 may supply D (9 bases each). CDR3 nucleotides: TGTGCCAGCAGTGGGACAGGGTATCCTAGCGGGAAAGCTGAGAAGTTCTTC. Its translation is CASSGTGYPSGKAEKFF.